This T cell receptor (beta chain) was recovered during a study of OX40 agonist ivuxolimab in advanced cancers. Study details: Partial responses were achieved by three patients, of whom one had hepatocellular carcinoma and two had cutaneous melanoma.

In regard to this clone: Its specificity is unknown.

CDR3 size: 14 residues. V lost 3 bases, J lost 4 bases, and 2 bases stayed unmatched. The V gene's germline CDR1 is WNHNN and CDR2 SYGVQD (reference sequence). Patients had blood sampled at baseline and again on cycle 4 day 1 and cycle 7 day 1. Using immunoSEQ multiplex PCR, the repertoire was profiled, and TCRdb retains in-frame clones only, with some absent. Among under 80,000 clones listed, approximately 95% were seen once. Study-level results: On average, CD8+ T cells showed a greater number of expanded clones than CD4+.

The sample consisted of CD4+ or CD8+ T cells sorted from blood, taken in a trial of the OX40 agonist ivuxolimab. This receptor was taken from an adult with an advanced solid tumor such as melanoma, head and neck, liver or kidney cancer. This chain joins TRBV10-1 and TRBJ2-7; 11 bases align to TRBD2. The CDR3 reads CASSEGTSGYEQYF. The CDR3 bases are TGCGCCAGCAGTGAAGGGACTAGCGGTTACGAGCAGTACTTC.